The T cell receptor beta chain under discussion was sequenced for a study of beta chain features in type 1 diabetes. Broader study findings: VDJ junctions from patients with type 1 diabetes contained fewer insertions and more deletions. Across all four CD4+ subsets, people with type 1 diabetes showed modestly shorter TCRB CDR3s.

After removal of 6 bases from V and 8 bases from J, the junction contained 8 bases not matched to a gene. The CDR3 length is 13 residues. The germline gives CDR1 SGHDN, CDR2 FVKESK. What was sequenced were expressed TCRB transcripts, since all of the isolated RNA had been reverse transcribed. TCRdb's copy holds only in-frame clones and misses some; the assay was immunoSEQ multiplex PCR. The repertoire holds 200,000 to 300,000 clones, with roughly 20% as singletons. About this clone: The antigen is unknown.

The rearrangement uses TRBV14 and TRBJ1-1; 8 bases match TRBD1. The clonotype was recovered from a woman aged 40 to 50 with type 1 diabetes. The material sequenced was naive CD4+ T cells from blood. The CDR3: CASSSTGEGEAFF. The CDR3 nucleotides read TGTGCCAGCAGTTCGACAGGGGAGGGGGAAGCTTTCTTT.